The clone carrying this T cell receptor (beta chain) appeared a few times. The data were taken from a study of blood T cell repertoires in COVID-19. Study-level information: COVID-19 samples from acute and convalescent phases originated in the United States, Italy and Spain. The cDNA or gDNA used as material had been derived from T cells, B-cell-depleted T cells, or PBMCs.

This CDR3 region has 14 residues. V lost 4 bases to trimming and J lost 2 bases; unmatched junction nucleotides: 4. Looked up from germline, CDR1 is LGHNA and CDR2 is YSLEER. As processed by the authors: Reference gene primer amplification in the assay estimated nucleated cell counts. The table came from immunoSEQ multiplex PCR; TCRdb's copy has only in-frame clones and leaves some out. V and J calls and clone size are given by that table; D and trimming were obtained from the DNA. There are fewer than 90,000 clones in the sample; around 90% occur only once, and 1.5% to 2% lies in the top ten. V is TRBV4-3 and J is TRBJ2-7; 8 bases are a match to TRBD1. Sequenced: peripheral blood. The TCR comes from a woman of 80 years or more with active or convalescent COVID-19. In nucleotides, the CDR3 is TGCGCCAGCAGCCCGCGACAGGGGCCCTACGAGCAGTACTTC. Translated: CASSPRQGPYEQYF.